This TCR beta chain is drawn from a study of T cells in Graves' hyperthyroidism and ophthalmopathy. The TCR beta CDR3 regions underwent amplification using RNA transcripts as the source. With the HTBI primer set, the TCR CDR3 went through a first round of RT-PCR. TCRdb itself ran the multiplex PCR reads through MiXCR, one entry per CDR3 protein. The profile shows 250,000 to 350,000 distinct CDR3 sequences, 16% of them singletons. This clonotype occurred a few times. The CDR3 covers 14 residues. Germline CDR1 is KGHDR and CDR2 is SFDVKD. V was trimmed by 4 bases and J by 5 bases, leaving 13 bases between them.

The source is a young man with Graves' hyperthyroidism. The chain uses TRBV24-1 and TRBJ2-5; possibly TRBD2 for D (6 bases). Sequencing used blood. The CDR3 here is CATSEGGNLETQYF. For the CDR3, the DNA is TGTGCCACCAGTGAAGGCGGGAATCTGGAGACCCAGTACTTC.